The text below deals with one T cell receptor (beta chain). What it binds is unknown. This sample was taken from a study of T cell responses to AZD1222 COVID-19 vaccine. Study-wide findings and caveats: Donors were largely white British and mainly female; clonal diversity was possibly underestimated. Targets within unmutated variant regions were reportedly found for nearly half of spike-specific TCRs. Compared with day 0, the breadth and depth of the Spike-specific TCR repertoire rose significantly after two doses of AZD1222.

Trimming took off 8 bases at V and 6 bases at J, with 14 bases between the two ends. The CDR3 is made up of 13 amino acids. Per germline, CDR1 WSHSY and CDR2 SAAADI. Clones were sequenced by immunoSEQ multiplex PCR, and TCRdb holds only the in-frame ones, with some missing. Found here are some 98,000 clones, 88% of them singletons; the top ten hold more than 15%. This receptor was taken from an adult who received the AZD1222 COVID-19 vaccine. This specimen consisted of peripheral blood, obtained 28 days after the second AZD1222 dose. The J gene is TRBJ2-1, the V gene TRBV10-2; D gene unclear. CDR3 loop: CASVGDKGNEQFF. Here the CDR3 DNA reads TGCGCCAGCGTTGGTGACAAAGGCAATGAGCAGTTCTTC.